This TCR beta chain was identified in a study of shared clonotypes between healthy human individuals. Overall study findings and caveats: Estimated richness values were generally larger in naive subsets than in memory subsets.

In germline, CDR1 is LNHDA, CDR2 SQIVND (reference sequence). Trimming left V 5 bases short and J 6 bases short, with 11 bases between. The CDR3 extends over 13 amino acids. Of note for this clone: Its antigen remains unidentified.

A deep-level run was used for the assay. Sequencing used immunoSEQ multiplex PCR; TCRdb keeps in-frame clones, though not all of them. The table records 550,000 to 850,000 clones, under 80% of them present only once. The sample was memory CD4+ T cells sorted from blood. Subset denoted: CD45RA-negative fraction. This clonotype was obtained from a woman aged 30 to 39 in good health. V is TRBV19 and J is TRBJ2-1, with no clear D. Here the CDR3 DNA reads TGTGCCAGTAGTTCGGACGGATCCAATGAGCAGTTCTTC. Its protein product is CASSSDGSNEQFF.